This entry lists 6 T cell receptor beta chains sequenced from one sample in a study of blood T cell repertoires in COVID-19. Sequenced by immunoSEQ multiplex PCR; TCRdb stores in-frame clones only, minus some. The sample consists of 140,000 to 150,000 clones, over 80% of them appearing once. The sample comprised peripheral blood. These receptors all come from a woman aged 45-65 years with acute or convalescent COVID-19.

The rearrangement links TRBV5-1 to TRBJ2-1; D may be TRBD1 (6 bases). Germline V gene sequence: CDR1 SGHRS, CDR2 YFSETQ. Between the trimmed V and J ends, which lost 2 bases and 0 bases, there was a span of 9 bases. The CDR3 has 15 residues. CDR3 region: CASSLGQSSYNEQFF. CDR3 sequence (DNA): TGCGCCAGCAGCTTAGGACAGAGCTCCTACAATGAGCAGTTCTTC. Full variable domain (rest looked up from reference TRBV5-1 and TRBJ2-1): KAGVTQTPRYLIKTRGQQVTLSCSPISGHRSVSWYQQTPGQGLQFLFEYFSETQRNKGNFPGRFSGRQFSNSRSEMNVSTLELGDSALYLCASSLGQSSYNEQFFGPGTRLTVL.

This chain joins TRBV18 and TRBJ1-2; 11 bases line up with TRBD1. This CDR3 is 14 amino acids long. After removal of 5 bases from V and 4 bases from J, the junction contained 3 bases not matched to a gene. Germline V gene lookup returns CDR1 KGHSH and CDR2 LQKENI. The DNA of the CDR3 is TGTGCCAGCTCATCGGGACAGGGGGGCTATGGCTACACCTTC. Its translation: CASSSGQGGYGYTF.

The chain employs TRBV27 and TRBJ1-2; TRBD1 might be the D (6 bases). This CDR3 comprises 13 residues. V was pared by 6 bases and J by 7 bases, with 15 bases between. Germline CDR1 is MNHEY and CDR2 is SMNVEV (reference sequence). The CDR3 protein is CASSQGYEVGYTF. CDR3 nucleotides: TGTGCCAGCAGCCAGGGGTATGAGGTTGGCTACACCTTC.

V gene TRBV19 combines with J gene TRBJ2-7; TRBD1 agrees at 9 bases. Germline V gene lookup returns CDR1 LNHDA and CDR2 SQIVND (reference sequence). The CDR3 covers 13 residues. Trimming removed 3 bases from V and 3 bases from J; junction bases left unmatched: 0. CDR3 bases: TGTGCCAGTAGTATGACAGGGGGCTACGAGCAGTACTTC. It is translated as CASSMTGGYEQYF. Combining the CDR3 with reference TRBV19 and TRBJ2-7 gives the whole variable domain DGGITQSPKYLFRKEGQNVTLSCEQNLNHDAMYWYRQDPGQGLRLIYYSQIVNDFQKGDIAEGYSVSREKKESFPLTVTSAQKNPTAFYLCASSMTGGYEQYFGPGTRLTVT.

The chain recombines TRBV2 with TRBJ1-5; no definite D call. Per the germline V gene, CDR1 is SNHLY and CDR2 is FYNNEI. The CDR3 covers 14 residues. V dropped 3 bases and J dropped 4 bases, with 10 bases sitting between them. The CDR3: CASSEGSQNQPQHF. The CDR3 DNA reads as TGTGCCAGCAGTGAGGGCAGCCAGAATCAGCCCCAGCATTTT.

This clone was picked up a small number of times. This rearrangement joins TRBV28 to TRBJ1-2; 9 bases match TRBD1. This CDR3 contains 15 residues. Trimming cost V 3 bases and J 4 bases; bases outside gene matches: 6. Per the germline V gene, CDR1 is MDHEN and CDR2 is SYDVKM. This CDR3 is CASSFGQGRIYGYTF. DNA for the CDR3: TGTGCCAGCAGTTTCGGACAGGGGAGAATCTATGGCTACACCTTC.